This TCR beta chain was identified during a study of T cells after yellow fever vaccination. Whole-study results and caveats: Clonotype sharing between CD4 and CD8 compartments was small. Weaker overall, the secondary response nonetheless peaked faster (day 5 versus 15).

There are a few counts of this clonotype. Antigen unknown. One entry per CDR3 protein results from TCRdb running MiXCR on the 5' RACE reads. Of around 350,000 distinct CDR3 sequences listed, roughly 11% are singletons. Germline V gene sequence: CDR1 KGHSH, CDR2 LQKENI. The CDR3 is 16 amino acids. The V gene end was trimmed by 3 bases and the J gene end by 7 bases; junction bases not matched to a gene: 9. Sequenced material: PBMCs, taken on the day of the first yellow fever vaccination. This TCR came from a man aged 18 to 30 who received the YFV17D yellow fever vaccine. The chain joins TRBV18 to TRBJ1-6; 7 bases match TRBD1. CDR3 nucleotides: TGTGCCAGCTCACCGCAGAAGCCGACAGGGAATTCACCCCTCCACTTT. Its translation: CASSPQKPTGNSPLHF.